What follows are 16 T cell receptor beta chains derived from one specimen sequenced in a study of T cell responses to AZD1222 COVID-19 vaccine. Method: immunoSEQ multiplex PCR; TCRdb's copy keeps in-frame clones and lacks some. There are about 140,000 clones in the sample, with over 2% held by the top ten. The sequencing input was peripheral blood. The origin of the receptors is an adult in good health.

The V and J genes are TRBV3-1 (or the pseudogene TRBV3-2) and TRBJ1-2; no definite D call. This CDR3 spans 14 amino acids. The V end was cut by 4 bases, the J end by 1 base, with 10 bases between. Per the germline V gene, CDR1 is LGHDT and CDR2 is YNNKEL (reference sequence). The CDR3 sequence: CASSLRPDNYGYTF. CDR3 DNA sequence: TGTGCCAGCAGCCTCAGGCCGGATAACTATGGCTACACCTTC.

The J gene is TRBJ2-6, the V gene TRBV7-2; D is possibly TRBD2 (5 bases). Looked up from germline, CDR1 is SGHTA and CDR2 is FQGNSA. V lost 5 bases, J lost 2 bases, and 10 bases lay in between. The CDR3 totals 15 residues. CDR3: CASSRPGAGANVLTF. The CDR3 region has the DNA TGTGCCAGCAGCCGTCCCGGGGCTGGGGCCAACGTCCTGACTTTC.

The CDR3 spells CASSLYSGPAKNIQYF. CDR3 sequence (DNA): TGTGCCAGCAGTTTATACTCCGGCCCGGCCAAAAACATTCAGTACTTC. The V and J genes are TRBV28 and TRBJ2-4, with D uncertain. Germline CDR1 reads MDHEN; CDR2 reads SYDVKM. Trimming cost V 1 base and J 1 base, with 11 bases left between them. The CDR3 is 16 residues long.

The chain uses TRBV7-3 and TRBJ1-1; a weak D match, TRBD1 (6 bases). The V end was cut by 5 bases, the J end by 4 bases, with 17 bases between. CDR3 size: 15 residues. The V gene's germline CDR1 is SGHTA and CDR2 FQGTGA. The CDR3 DNA reads as TGTGCCAGCAGCGCCATGGGGGGCGGTAGCACTGAAGCTTTCTTT. It translates to CASSAMGGGSTEAFF.

On this clone itself: Other DNA sequences from this sample encode an identical CDR3 as well. The chain has TRBV27 and TRBJ1-5; D not certain. Germline V gene data show CDR1 as MNHEY and CDR2 as SMNVEV (reference sequence). The CDR3 contains 13 residues. Between the trimmed V and J ends, which lost 6 bases and 0 bases, there was a span of 6 bases. CDR3 residues: CASSLLSNQPQHF. CDR3 bases: TGTGCCAGCAGCTTACTTAGCAATCAGCCCCAGCATTTT.

The chain recombines TRBV18 with TRBJ2-2, with D possibly being TRBD1 (6 bases). CDR1 is KGHSH and CDR2 is LQKENI in the germline V gene. Trimming left V 3 bases short and J 4 bases short, with 15 bases between. This CDR3 is built from 16 residues. The CDR3 here is CASSPRQDLSTGELFF. CDR3 nucleotide sequence: TGTGCCAGCTCACCGCGACAGGATTTGAGCACCGGGGAGCTGTTTTTT.

The chain is built from TRBV9 and TRBJ2-5; 8 bases fit TRBD2. Germline trimming cut 4 bases from V and 5 bases from J; bases unmatched to any gene: 13. Looked up from germline, CDR1 is SGDLS and CDR2 is YYNGEE. The CDR3 is 16 amino acids. CDR3 nucleotides: TGTGCCAGCAGCACCTTCTCGGCGGGGGGCCGGGAGACCCAGTACTTC. This encodes CASSTFSAGGRETQYF.

The rearrangement links TRBV6-5 to TRBJ2-7, with TRBD2 as a possible D gene (6 bases). The germline gives CDR1 MNHEY, CDR2 SVGAGI. The V and J ends lost 6 bases and 5 bases respectively, with 17 bases between them. This CDR3 is built from 14 residues. The chain's CDR3 is CASSPAGRRNEQYF. CDR3 sequence (DNA): TGTGCCAGCAGCCCAGCGGGTCGTCGCAACGAGCAGTACTTC.

The rearrangement joins TRBV27 to TRBJ2-2; D ambiguous. With 5 bases removed from V and 5 bases from J, the gap between germline ends came to 18 bases. Germline V gene lookup returns CDR1 MNHEY and CDR2 SMNVEV (reference sequence). There are 16 residues in the CDR3. The CDR3 DNA reads TGTGCCAGCAGTCCCCGTAGCCCGCGAACAACCGGGGAGCTGTTTTTT. Amino acid sequence: CASSPRSPRTTGELFF.

The CDR3 DNA sequence: TGTGCCAGCAGCTCGTTTGTGACAGGTTATTCGGCTAACTATGGCTACACCTTC. As protein: CASSSFVTGYSANYGYTF. The chain couples TRBV7-9 to TRBJ1-2; D is possibly TRBD1 (6 bases). The V end lost 4 bases, the J end lost 0 bases, and 21 bases lay between the germline ends. Germline CDR1 reads SEHNR; CDR2 reads FQNEAQ (reference sequence). The CDR3 is 18 amino acids.

The gene calls are TRBV6-1 and TRBJ2-5; 7 nucleotides agree with TRBD2. With V trimmed by 7 bases and J by 5 bases, 1 base remained unmatched. Germline CDR1 reads MNHNS; CDR2 reads SASEGT. The CDR3 has 11 residues. This chain's CDR3 is CASTRGETQYF. The DNA for the CDR3 is TGTGCCAGCACGCGGGGGGAGACCCAGTACTTC.

The chain recombines TRBV4-2 with TRBJ1-1; perhaps TRBD1 as D (6 bases). The CDR3 totals 15 residues. Germline V gene data show CDR1 as LGHNA and CDR2 as YNFKEQ. Trimming removed 0 bases at V and 7 bases at J, with 15 bases between. CDR3 DNA: TGTGCCAGCAGCCAAGACCAACAGGGACTCGGTGAAGCTTTCTTT. This gives the protein CASSQDQQGLGEAFF.

About this clone: At the DNA level, this CDR3 is encoded by other sequences in the same sample as well. The gene calls are TRBV3-1 (or the pseudogene TRBV3-2) and TRBJ2-7; D ambiguous. Germline V gives CDR1 LGHDT, CDR2 YNNKEL (reference sequence). V was pared by 1 base and J by 2 bases, with 9 bases between. This CDR3 region has 14 residues. This chain's CDR3 is CASSQGQGPYEQYF. CDR3 coding DNA: TGTGCCAGCAGCCAAGGTCAAGGGCCCTACGAGCAGTACTTC.

This chain uses TRBV19 with TRBJ1-5; TRBD1 might be the D (5 bases). Looked up from germline, CDR1 is LNHDA and CDR2 is SQIVND (reference sequence). V was shortened by 3 bases and J by 1 base, with 13 bases between the two germline ends. This CDR3 has 16 amino acids. The CDR3 DNA is TGTGCCAGTAGTATCATCGGGGGTGCGAGCAATCAGCCCCAGCATTTT. Translation gives CASSIIGGASNQPQHF.

The rearrangement uses TRBV27 and TRBJ1-5; TRBD1 is a possible D gene (6 bases). CDR3 length equals 14 residues. Trimming took 2 bases from V and 2 from J, leaving 7 bases between them. CDR1 is MNHEY, CDR2 SMNVEV, per germline (reference sequence). The CDR3 DNA sequence: TGTGCCAGCAGTTTACGGACAGGCAATCAGCCCCAGCATTTT. Protein: CASSLRTGNQPQHF.

The CDR3 reads CASRSTWRRAASGANVLTF. CDR3 bases: TGTGCCAGTAGATCAACCTGGCGGAGGGCCGCCTCTGGGGCCAACGTCCTGACTTTC. V usage is TRBV19 and J usage is TRBJ2-6, with a tentative D call TRBD2 (6 bases). There are 19 residues in the CDR3. Trimming pared 6 bases from V and 0 bases from J, leaving 21 bases between. Germline lookup yields CDR1 LNHDA and CDR2 SQIVND (reference sequence).